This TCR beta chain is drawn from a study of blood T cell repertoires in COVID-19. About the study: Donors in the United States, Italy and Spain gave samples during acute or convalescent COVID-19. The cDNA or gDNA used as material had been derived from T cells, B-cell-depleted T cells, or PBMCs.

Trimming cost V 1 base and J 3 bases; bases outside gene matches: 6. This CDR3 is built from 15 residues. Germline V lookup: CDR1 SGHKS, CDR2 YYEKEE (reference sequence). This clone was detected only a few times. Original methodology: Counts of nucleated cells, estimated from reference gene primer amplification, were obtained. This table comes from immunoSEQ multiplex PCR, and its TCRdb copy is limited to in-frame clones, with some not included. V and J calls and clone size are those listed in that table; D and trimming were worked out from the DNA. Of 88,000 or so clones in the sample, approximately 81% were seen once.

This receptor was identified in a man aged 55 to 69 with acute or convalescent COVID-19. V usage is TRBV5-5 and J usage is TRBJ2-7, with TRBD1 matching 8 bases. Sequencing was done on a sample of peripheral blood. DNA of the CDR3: TGTGCCAGCAGCTTGATTCAGGGGGCGATCTACGAGCAGTACTTC. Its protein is CASSLIQGAIYEQYF.